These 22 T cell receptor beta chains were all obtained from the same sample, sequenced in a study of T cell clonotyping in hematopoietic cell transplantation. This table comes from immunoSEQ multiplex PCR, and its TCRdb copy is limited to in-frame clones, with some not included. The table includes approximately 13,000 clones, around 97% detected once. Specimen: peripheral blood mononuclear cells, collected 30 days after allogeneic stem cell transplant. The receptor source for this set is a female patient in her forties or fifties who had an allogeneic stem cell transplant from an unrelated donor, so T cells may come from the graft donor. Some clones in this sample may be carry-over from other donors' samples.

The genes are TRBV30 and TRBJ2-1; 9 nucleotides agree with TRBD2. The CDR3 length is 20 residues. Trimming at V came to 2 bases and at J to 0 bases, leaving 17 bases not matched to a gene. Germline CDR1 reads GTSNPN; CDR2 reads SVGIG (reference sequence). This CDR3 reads CAWSPLISGGRKSSYNEQFF. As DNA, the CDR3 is TGTGCCTGGAGTCCCTTGATTAGCGGGGGCCGAAAAAGCTCCTACAATGAGCAGTTCTTC.

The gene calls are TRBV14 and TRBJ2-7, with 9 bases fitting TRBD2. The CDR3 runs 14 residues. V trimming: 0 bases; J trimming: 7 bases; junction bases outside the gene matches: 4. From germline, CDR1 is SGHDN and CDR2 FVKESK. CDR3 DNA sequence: TGTGCCAGCAGCCAAGAATTAGCGGGGGTTGAGCAGTACTTC. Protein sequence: CASSQELAGVEQYF.

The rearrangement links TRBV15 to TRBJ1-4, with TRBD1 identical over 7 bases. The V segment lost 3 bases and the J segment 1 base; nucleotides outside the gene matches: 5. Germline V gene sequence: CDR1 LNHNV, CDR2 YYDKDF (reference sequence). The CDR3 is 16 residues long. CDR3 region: CATSSPGGVTNEKLFF. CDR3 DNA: TGTGCCACCAGCAGCCCAGGGGGGGTAACTAATGAAAAACTGTTTTTT.

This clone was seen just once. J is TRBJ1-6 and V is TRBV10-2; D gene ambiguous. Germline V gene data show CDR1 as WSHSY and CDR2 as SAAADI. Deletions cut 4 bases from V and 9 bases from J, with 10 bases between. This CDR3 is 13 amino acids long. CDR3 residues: CASSVRAGSPLHF. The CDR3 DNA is TGCGCCAGCAGTGTACGGGCGGGTTCACCCCTCCACTTT.

CDR3 loop: CASKEGPENTEAFF. The DNA for the CDR3 is TGTGCCAGTAAAGAAGGTCCAGAGAACACTGAAGCTTTCTTT. The chain couples TRBV19 to TRBJ1-1; no reliable D call. CDR3 length: 14 residues. The V end was cut by 7 bases, the J end by 1 base, with 13 bases between. The germline V gene has CDR1 LNHDA and CDR2 SQIVND (reference sequence).

Here the CDR3 reads CACTTWGENEKLFF. CDR3 DNA: TGTGCCTGTACGACTTGGGGGGAGAATGAAAAACTGTTTTTT. The chain combines TRBV30 with TRBJ1-4, with D tentatively TRBD1 (5 bases). V was trimmed by 6 bases and J by 5 bases, leaving 16 bases between them. Germline V CDR1 and CDR2: GTSNPN, SVGIG (reference sequence). The CDR3 is 14 residues long.

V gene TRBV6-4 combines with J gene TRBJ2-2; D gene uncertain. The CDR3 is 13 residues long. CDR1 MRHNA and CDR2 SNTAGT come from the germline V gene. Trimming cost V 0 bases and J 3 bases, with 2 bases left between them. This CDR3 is CASSDSDTGELFF. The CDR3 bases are TGTGCCAGCAGTGACTCGGACACCGGGGAGCTGTTTTTT.

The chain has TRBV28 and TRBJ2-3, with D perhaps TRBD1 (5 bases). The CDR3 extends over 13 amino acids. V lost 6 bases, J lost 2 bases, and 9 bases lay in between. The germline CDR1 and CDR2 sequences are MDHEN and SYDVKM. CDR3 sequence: CASRPGNTDTQYF. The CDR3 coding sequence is TGTGCCAGCAGGCCAGGGAACACAGATACGCAGTATTTT. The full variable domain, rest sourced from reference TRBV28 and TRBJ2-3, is DVKVTQSSRYLVKRTGEKVFLECVQDMDHENMFWYRQDPGLGLRLIYFSYDVKMKEKGDIPEGYSVSREKKERFSLILESASTNQTSMYLCASRPGNTDTQYFGPGTRLTVL.

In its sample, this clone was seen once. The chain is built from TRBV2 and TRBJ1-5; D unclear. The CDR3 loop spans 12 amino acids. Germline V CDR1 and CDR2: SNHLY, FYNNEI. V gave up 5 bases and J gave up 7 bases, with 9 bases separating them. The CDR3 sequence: CASSLLGQPQHF. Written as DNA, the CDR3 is TGTGCCAGCAGTCTTCTGGGGCAGCCCCAGCATTTT.

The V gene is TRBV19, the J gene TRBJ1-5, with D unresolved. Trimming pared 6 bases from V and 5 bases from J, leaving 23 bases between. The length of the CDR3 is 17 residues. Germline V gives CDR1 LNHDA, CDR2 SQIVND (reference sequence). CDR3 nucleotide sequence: TGTGCCAGTAGAAACAATGTAGGCTGGGCAGGCGATCAGCCCCAGCATTTT. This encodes CASRNNVGWAGDQPQHF.

The CDR3 here is CASSSSGQGIGNTIYF. In DNA, the CDR3 is TGTGCCAGTAGTAGCTCGGGACAGGGGATCGGAAACACCATATATTTT. The chain employs TRBV19 and TRBJ1-3, with TRBD1 matching over 10 bases. The CDR3 has 16 residues. Trimming cost V 4 bases and J 4 bases; bases outside gene matches: 7. The germline gives CDR1 LNHDA, CDR2 SQIVND (reference sequence). The full variable domain, in which reference TRBV19 and TRBJ1-3 provide the parts outside the CDR3, is DGGITQSPKYLFRKEGQNVTLSCEQNLNHDAMYWYRQDPGQGLRLIYYSQIVNDFQKGDIAEGYSVSREKKESFPLTVTSAQKNPTAFYLCASSSSGQGIGNTIYFGEGSWLTVV.

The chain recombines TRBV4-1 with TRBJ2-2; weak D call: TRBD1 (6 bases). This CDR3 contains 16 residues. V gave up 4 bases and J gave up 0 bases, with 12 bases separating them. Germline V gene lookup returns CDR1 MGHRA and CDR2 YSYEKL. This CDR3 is CASSPRGTTNTGELFF. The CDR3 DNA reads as TGCGCCAGCAGCCCTAGGGGGACAACGAACACCGGGGAGCTGTTTTTT.

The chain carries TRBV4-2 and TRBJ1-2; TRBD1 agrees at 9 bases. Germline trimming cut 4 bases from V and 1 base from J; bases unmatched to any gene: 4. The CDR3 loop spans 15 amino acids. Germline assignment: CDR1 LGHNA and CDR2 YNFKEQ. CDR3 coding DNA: TGTGCCAGCAGCCCCCGGGGACAGGGTAACTATGGCTACACCTTC. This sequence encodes CASSPRGQGNYGYTF.

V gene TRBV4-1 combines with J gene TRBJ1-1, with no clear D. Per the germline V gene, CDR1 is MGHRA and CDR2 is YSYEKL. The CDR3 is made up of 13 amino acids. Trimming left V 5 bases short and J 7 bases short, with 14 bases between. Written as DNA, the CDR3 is TGCGCCAGCAGCTTTCTGAGGGATGGTGAAGCTTTCTTT. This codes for CASSFLRDGEAFF.

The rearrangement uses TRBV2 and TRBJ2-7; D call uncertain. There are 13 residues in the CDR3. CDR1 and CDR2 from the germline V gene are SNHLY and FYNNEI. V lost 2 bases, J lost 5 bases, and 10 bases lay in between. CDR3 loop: CASSEKGFDEQYF. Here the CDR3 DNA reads TGTGCCAGCAGTGAAAAGGGTTTCGACGAGCAGTACTTC.

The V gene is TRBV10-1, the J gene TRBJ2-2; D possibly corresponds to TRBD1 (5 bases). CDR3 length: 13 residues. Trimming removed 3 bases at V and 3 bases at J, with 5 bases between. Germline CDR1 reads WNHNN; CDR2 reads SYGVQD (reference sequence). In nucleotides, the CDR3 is TGCGCCAGCAGTGACAGGGACACCGGGGAGCTGTTTTTT. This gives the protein CASSDRDTGELFF.

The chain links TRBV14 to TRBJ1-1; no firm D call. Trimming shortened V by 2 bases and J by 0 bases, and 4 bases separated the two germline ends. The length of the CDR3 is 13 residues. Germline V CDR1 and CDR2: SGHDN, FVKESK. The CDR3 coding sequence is TGTGCCAGCAGCCAATTCGTGAACACTGAAGCTTTCTTT. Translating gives CASSQFVNTEAFF. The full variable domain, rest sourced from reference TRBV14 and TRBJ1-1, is EAGVTQFPSHSVIEKGQTVTLRCDPISGHDNLYWYRRVMGKEIKFLLHFVKESKQDESGMPNNRFLAERTGGTYSTLKVQPAELEDSGVYFCASSQFVNTEAFFGQGTRLTVV.

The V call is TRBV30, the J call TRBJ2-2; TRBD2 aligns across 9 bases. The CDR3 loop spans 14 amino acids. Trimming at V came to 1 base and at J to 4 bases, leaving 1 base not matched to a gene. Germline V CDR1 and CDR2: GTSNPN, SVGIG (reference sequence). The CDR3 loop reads CAWSGGRATGELFF. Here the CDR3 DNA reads TGTGCCTGGAGTGGCGGGAGGGCCACCGGGGAGCTGTTTTTT. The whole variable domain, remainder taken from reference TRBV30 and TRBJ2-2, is SQTIHQWPATLVQPVGSPLSLECTVEGTSNPNLYWYRQAAGRGLQLLFYSVGIGQISSEVPQNLSASRPQDRQFILSSKKLLLSDSGFYLCAWSGGRATGELFFGEGSRLTVL.

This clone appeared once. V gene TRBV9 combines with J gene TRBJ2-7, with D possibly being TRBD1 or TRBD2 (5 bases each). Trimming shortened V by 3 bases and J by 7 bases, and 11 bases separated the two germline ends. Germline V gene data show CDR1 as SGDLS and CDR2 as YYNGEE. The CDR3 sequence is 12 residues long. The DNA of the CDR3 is TGTGCCAGCAGCGCAAATGGGGGAGAGCAGTACTTC. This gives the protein CASSANGGEQYF.

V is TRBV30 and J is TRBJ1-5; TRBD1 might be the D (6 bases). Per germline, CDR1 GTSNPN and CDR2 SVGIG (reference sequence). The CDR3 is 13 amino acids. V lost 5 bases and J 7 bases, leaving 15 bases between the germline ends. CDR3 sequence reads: CAWAGGAWQPQHF. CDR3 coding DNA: TGTGCCTGGGCCGGGGGGGCTTGGCAGCCCCAGCATTTT.

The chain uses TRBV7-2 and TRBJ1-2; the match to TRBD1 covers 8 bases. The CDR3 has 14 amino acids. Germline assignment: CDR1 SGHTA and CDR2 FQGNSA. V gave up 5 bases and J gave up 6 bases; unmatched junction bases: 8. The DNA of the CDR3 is TGTGCCAGCAGCGACGGACAGGGTGTACATGGCTACACCTTC. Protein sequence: CASSDGQGVHGYTF.

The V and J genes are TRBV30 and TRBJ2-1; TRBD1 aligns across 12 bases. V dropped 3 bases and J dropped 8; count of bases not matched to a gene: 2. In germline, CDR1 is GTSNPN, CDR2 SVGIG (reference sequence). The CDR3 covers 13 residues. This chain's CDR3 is CAWRGQGADEQFF. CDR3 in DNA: TGTGCCTGGAGGGGACAGGGGGCGGATGAGCAGTTCTTC.